The 14 T cell receptor beta chains listed next were all sequenced from one sample in a study of radiotherapy plus CTLA-4 blockade in lung cancer. Measured with immunoSEQ multiplex PCR; TCRdb has only the in-frame clones, and not every one. The data hold 40,000 to 50,000 clones, with 73% observed a single time. The sample here was peripheral blood, taken from a patient treated with radiotherapy plus ipilimumab. The receptors were sampled from a human donor with non-small cell lung cancer who had a complete response to radiotherapy plus ipilimumab.

The chain carries TRBV7-8 and TRBJ2-3; possibly TRBD1 for D (5 bases). CDR1 and CDR2 (germline): SGHVS, FQNEAQ. The CDR3 has 13 amino acids. V was shortened by 7 bases and J by 2 bases, with 10 bases between the two germline ends. The CDR3 DNA follows: TGTGCCAGCAACAGGCGGAACACAGATACGCAGTATTTT. Its protein product is CASNRRNTDTQYF.

The chain uses TRBV28 and TRBJ2-7, with 10 bases matching TRBD1. Germline V lookup: CDR1 MDHEN, CDR2 SYDVKM. There are 15 residues in the CDR3. Losses at the gene ends were 8 bases for V and 5 bases for J; bases not matched to a gene: 12. In DNA form, the CDR3 reads TGTGCCAGCCGAAGGGGGGGGACAGGGGAAAACGAGCAGTACTTC. It yields the protein CASRRGGTGENEQYF.

This rearrangement joins TRBV29-1 to TRBJ1-2; TRBD1 aligns across 7 bases. This CDR3 is 11 amino acids long. Losses at the gene ends were 6 bases for V and 8 bases for J; bases not matched to a gene: 6. Looked up from germline, CDR1 is SQVTM and CDR2 is ANQGSEA. CDR3 protein: CSVGTARGYTF. For the CDR3, the DNA is TGCAGCGTCGGGACAGCCCGGGGCTACACCTTC.

This clone appeared once. The rearrangement joins TRBV2 to TRBJ2-7, with TRBD1 as a possible D gene (5 bases). The CDR3 covers 12 residues. The germline gives CDR1 SNHLY, CDR2 FYNNEI. V was clipped by 11 bases and J by 1 base, with 12 bases between them. CDR3 region: CAGQGASYEQYF. The CDR3 DNA reads as TGTGCCGGGCAGGGTGCTTCCTACGAGCAGTACTTC.

V is TRBV7-8 and J is TRBJ1-2; D call uncertain. Trimming removed 4 bases from V and 8 bases from J, with 17 bases in between. CDR1 is SGHVS and CDR2 is FQNEAQ in the germline V gene. The CDR3 totals 14 residues. CDR3 coding DNA: TGTGCCAGCAGCTCGAGCCCGGGAGGGAAAGGCTACACCTTC. It yields the protein CASSSSPGGKGYTF.

This chain links TRBV7-2 with TRBJ2-1; 8 bases agree with TRBD1. Germline loops: CDR1 SGHTA, CDR2 FQGNSA. J gave up 3 bases and V 9 bases, and 7 bases lay outside the gene matches. This CDR3 contains 14 residues. The DNA for the CDR3 is TGTGCCAGGGCCGCAGGGGGCCACTACAATGAGCAGTTCTTC. It encodes CARAAGGHYNEQFF. Drawing the rest from reference TRBV7-2 and TRBJ2-1, the complete variable domain is GAGVSQSPSNKVTEKGKDVELRCDPISGHTALYWYRQSLGQGLEFLIYFQGNSAPDKSGLPSDRFSAERTGGSVSTLTIQRTQQEDSAVYLCARAAGGHYNEQFFGPGTRLTVL.

The V call is TRBV7-9, the J call TRBJ1-2, with TRBD1 identical over 9 bases. The CDR3 spans 14 residues. V lost 1 base to trimming and J lost 8 bases; unmatched junction nucleotides: 5. Germline lookup yields CDR1 SEHNR and CDR2 FQNEAQ (reference sequence). The chain's CDR3 is CASSLEGTGSGYTF. The CDR3, as DNA: TGTGCCAGCAGCTTAGAAGGGACAGGGTCGGGCTACACCTTC. The whole variable domain, filled in from reference TRBV7-9 and TRBJ1-2, reads DTGVSQNPRHKITKRGQNVTFRCDPISEHNRLYWYRQTLGQGPEFLTYFQNEAQLEKSRLLSDRFSAERPKGSFSTLEIQRTEQGDSAMYLCASSLEGTGSGYTFGSGTRLTVV.

The gene calls are TRBV29-1 and TRBJ1-2; a possible D gene is TRBD1 (6 bases). CDR1 is SQVTM, CDR2 ANQGSEA, per germline. The CDR3 sequence is 11 residues long. V was trimmed by 7 bases and J by 5 bases, leaving 11 bases between them. CDR3 nucleotides: TGCAGCGCCTTAGGGGGATATGGCTACACCTTC. Translation gives CSALGGYGYTF.

This clone was observed a few times. The gene calls are TRBV6-1 and TRBJ2-3, with 7 bases identical to TRBD1. The germline V gene encodes CDR1 MNHNS and CDR2 SASEGT. This CDR3 is 16 amino acids long. The junction had 9 bases not matched to a gene; V was cut back by 4 bases and J by 2 bases. Written as DNA, the CDR3 is TGTGCCAGCAGTGGCTGGGACAGACCTACCACAGATACGCAGTATTTT. It encodes CASSGWDRPTTDTQYF.

This clone was recorded a few times. This chain connects TRBV28 to TRBJ1-3, with 9 bases aligning to TRBD1. The CDR3 length is 20 residues. Unmatched junction bases numbered 13, after V lost 0 bases and J lost 1 base. Germline CDR1 and CDR2: MDHEN and SYDVKM. CDR3 loop: CASSLWGVGQGMSSGNTIYF. CDR3 nucleotides: TGTGCCAGCAGTTTATGGGGAGTGGGACAGGGTATGTCTTCTGGAAACACCATATATTTT.

The chain uses TRBV28 and TRBJ2-2; 15 bases fit TRBD2. CDR3 size: 18 residues. Germline V gene lookup returns CDR1 MDHEN and CDR2 SYDVKM. J was trimmed by 4 bases and V by 4 bases; bases with no gene match: 7. CDR3 nucleotides: TGTGCCAGCAGTTCTCCCGGACTAGCGGGAGGGGGCACCGGGGAGCTGTTTTTT. This sequence encodes CASSSPGLAGGGTGELFF. The complete variable domain, with remaining parts taken from reference TRBV28 and TRBJ2-2, reads DVKVTQSSRYLVKRTGEKVFLECVQDMDHENMFWYRQDPGLGLRLIYFSYDVKMKEKGDIPEGYSVSREKKERFSLILESASTNQTSMYLCASSSPGLAGGGTGELFFGEGSRLTVL.

The chain joins TRBV29-1 to TRBJ2-7, with 12 bases lining up with TRBD2. Germline loops: CDR1 SQVTM, CDR2 ANQGSEA. Trimming removed 6 bases from V and 5 bases from J; junction bases left unmatched: 17. This CDR3 region has 17 residues. DNA for the CDR3: TGCAGCGTCGCTAAAACCTTGGGACTAGCGGGCGGAGACGAGCAGTACTTC. It specifies CSVAKTLGLAGGDEQYF.

The chain has TRBV2 and TRBJ2-3, with D perhaps matching TRBD2 (5 bases). V was cut by 5 bases and J by 6 bases, with 18 bases left in between. This CDR3 is built from 15 residues. CDR1 SNHLY and CDR2 FYNNEI come from the germline V gene. The CDR3 DNA follows: TGTGCCAGCAGTCCGGCGGGTCAAGGTGCGGATACGCAGTATTTT. Protein product: CASSPAGQGADTQYF.

This chain connects TRBV2 to TRBJ2-3; 9 bases are a match to TRBD2. The CDR3 contains 14 residues. V shed 4 bases, J shed 5 bases, and the junction held 4 bases outside the gene matches. The germline V gene has CDR1 SNHLY and CDR2 FYNNEI. The CDR3 nucleotides read TGTGCCAGCAGTGGCGGGAGGGCCTTAGATACGCAGTATTTT. Translated, it gives CASSGGRALDTQYF. The full variable domain, completed using reference TRBV2 and TRBJ2-3, is EPEVTQTPSHQVTQMGQEVILRCVPISNHLYFYWYRQILGQKVEFLVSFYNNEISEKSEIFDDQFSVERPDGSNFTLKIRSTKLEDSAMYFCASSGGRALDTQYFGPGTRLTVL.